Below, 22 T cell receptor beta chains from the same sample are listed, as sequenced in a study of OX40 agonist ivuxolimab in advanced cancers. Clones were sequenced by immunoSEQ multiplex PCR, and TCRdb holds only the in-frame ones, with some missing. The sample contains tens of thousands of clones, roughly nine tenths of which appear only once. The material sequenced was CD4+ or CD8+ T cells sorted from blood, taken in a trial of the OX40 agonist ivuxolimab. The receptor source for this set is an adult with an advanced solid tumor such as melanoma, head and neck, liver or kidney cancer.

This clone was counted only a few times. The chain combines TRBV4-2 with TRBJ1-4; TRBD1 matches 8 bases. CDR1 and CDR2 (germline): LGHNA, YNFKEQ. The CDR3 totals 14 residues. V lost 1 base to trimming and J lost 7 bases; unmatched junction nucleotides: 2. The CDR3 loop reads CASSQGQGAEKLFF. CDR3 nucleotide sequence: TGTGCCAGCAGCCAAGGGCAGGGGGCTGAAAAACTGTTTTTT.

This chain joins TRBV6-6 and TRBJ1-5; D is ambiguous. Trimming stripped 5 bases from V and 4 bases from J, with 18 bases between. Per germline, CDR1 MNHNY and CDR2 SVGAGI (reference sequence). The CDR3 runs 16 residues. The CDR3 reads CASSQSTAGDNQPQHF. In nucleotides, the CDR3 is TGTGCCAGCAGTCAAAGTACGGCGGGAGATAATCAGCCCCAGCATTTT.

The chain combines TRBV5-6 with TRBJ2-1; 10 bases fit TRBD2. Germline trimming cut 4 bases from V and 2 bases from J; bases unmatched to any gene: 6. Germline CDR1 is SGHDT and CDR2 is YYEEEE. The CDR3 covers 16 residues. The CDR3 protein is CASSLSSGRAYNEQFF. In DNA form, the CDR3 reads TGTGCCAGCAGCCTCTCAAGCGGGAGGGCCTACAATGAGCAGTTCTTC.

The rearrangement uses TRBV19 and TRBJ2-3, with D unclear. This CDR3 has 13 amino acids. V gave up 4 bases and J gave up 2 bases, with 7 bases separating them. Looked up from germline, CDR1 is LNHDA and CDR2 is SQIVND (reference sequence). DNA for the CDR3: TGTGCCAGTAGTAAGAGCGACACAGATACGCAGTATTTT. Residues: CASSKSDTDTQYF.

J is TRBJ2-7 and V is TRBV18; TRBD1 matches 7 bases. The CDR3 totals 13 residues. J gave up 7 bases and V 2 bases, and 5 bases lay outside the gene matches. CDR1 is KGHSH and CDR2 is LQKENI in the germline V gene. CDR3 sequence reads: CASSPDAGGEQYF. CDR3 bases: TGTGCCAGCTCACCAGACGCAGGGGGTGAGCAGTACTTC.

This chain joins TRBV10-1 and TRBJ2-7; D unresolved. CDR1 WNHNN and CDR2 SYGVQD come from the germline V gene (reference sequence). The CDR3 is made up of 14 amino acids. V lost 2 bases and J 2 bases, leaving 10 bases between the germline ends. In DNA form, the CDR3 reads TGCGCCAGCAGTGAGGAAGGGCGGCCCTACGAGCAGTACTTC. Translating gives CASSEEGRPYEQYF.

The chain couples TRBV9 to TRBJ2-7; 7 bases are a match to TRBD2. The ends lost 0 bases at V and 2 bases at J; junction bases unmatched: 5. The CDR3 is 15 residues long. The germline CDR1 and CDR2 sequences are SGDLS and YYNGEE. The CDR3: CASSVAAGAAYEQYF. In nucleotides, the CDR3 is TGTGCCAGCAGCGTAGCTGCGGGAGCCGCCTACGAGCAGTACTTC.

This chain connects TRBV19 to TRBJ2-2; 8 positions match TRBD1. The CDR3 loop spans 14 amino acids. V lost 6 bases and J lost 7; bases outside the gene matches: 7. The V gene's germline CDR1 is LNHDA and CDR2 SQIVND (reference sequence). In nucleotides, the CDR3 is TGTGCCAGTAGCTCAGGGGGCGCGATCGGGGAGCTGTTTTTT. Protein product: CASSSGGAIGELFF.

The chain combines TRBV27 with TRBJ2-1, with 7 bases that match TRBD2. The V segment lost 6 bases and the J segment 8 bases; nucleotides outside the gene matches: 7. This CDR3 contains 13 residues. Per the germline V gene, CDR1 is MNHEY and CDR2 is SMNVEV (reference sequence). The CDR3: CASRALGGDEQFF. In DNA form, the CDR3 reads TGTGCCAGCAGGGCGCTGGGGGGGGATGAGCAGTTCTTC.

The chain is built from TRBV6-5 and TRBJ2-1; 9 nucleotides agree with TRBD1. The CDR3 contains 13 residues. Germline trimming cut 7 bases from V and 5 bases from J; bases unmatched to any gene: 3. CDR1 is MNHEY, CDR2 SVGAGI, per germline. The CDR3 DNA is TGTGCCAGCAACGGACAGGGGAACAATGAGCAGTTCTTC. Amino acids: CASNGQGNNEQFF.

The chain uses TRBV4-2 and TRBJ2-5; 8 bases map to TRBD1. V lost 3 bases to trimming and J lost 5 bases; unmatched junction nucleotides: 5. Per the germline V gene, CDR1 is LGHNA and CDR2 is YNFKEQ. This CDR3 is built from 14 residues. CDR3: CASSQADREETQYF. CDR3 in DNA: TGTGCCAGCAGCCAGGCGGACAGGGAGGAGACCCAGTACTTC.

The rearrangement links TRBV5-1 to TRBJ2-1; no firm D call. Germline assignment: CDR1 SGHRS and CDR2 YFSETQ. With 4 bases removed from V and 6 bases from J, the gap between germline ends came to 14 bases. The CDR3 is made up of 14 amino acids. The CDR3 sequence: CASSGRIVRNEQFF. The CDR3 bases are TGCGCCAGCAGCGGACGGATCGTGCGCAATGAGCAGTTCTTC. The complete variable domain, with remaining parts taken from reference TRBV5-1 and TRBJ2-1, reads KAGVTQTPRYLIKTRGQQVTLSCSPISGHRSVSWYQQTPGQGLQFLFEYFSETQRNKGNFPGRFSGRQFSNSRSEMNVSTLELGDSALYLCASSGRIVRNEQFFGPGTRLTVL.

About this clone itself: Other DNA sequences in the sample encode the same CDR3. The chain employs TRBV5-1 and TRBJ1-1; D remains ambiguous. The CDR3 is made up of 13 amino acids. Germline V gene data show CDR1 as SGHRS and CDR2 as YFSETQ. V gave up 0 bases and J gave up 1 base, with 4 bases separating them. The CDR3 DNA reads TGCGCCAGCAGCTTGGACAGGAACACTGAAGCTTTCTTT. Translating it yields CASSLDRNTEAFF.

The chain has TRBV27 and TRBJ1-6; D remains unclear. Germline assignment: CDR1 MNHEY and CDR2 SMNVEV (reference sequence). There are 17 residues in the CDR3. The V and J ends lost 2 bases and 0 bases respectively, with 11 bases between them. The CDR3: CASSLTQASSYNSPLHF. The CDR3 DNA reads as TGTGCCAGCAGTTTAACCCAGGCGAGCTCCTATAATTCACCCCTCCACTTT.

The chain carries TRBV2 and TRBJ2-7, with 9 bases lining up with TRBD1. The CDR3 is 13 amino acids. Germline CDR1 reads SNHLY; CDR2 reads FYNNEI. The junction had 2 bases not matched to a gene; V was cut back by 6 bases and J by 2 bases. The CDR3 sequence: CASSRQGAYEQYF. The CDR3 DNA sequence: TGTGCCAGCAGCCGACAGGGGGCCTACGAGCAGTACTTC.

The genes are TRBV2 and TRBJ1-3; possibly TRBD1 for D (5 bases). The germline CDR1 and CDR2 sequences are SNHLY and FYNNEI. Trimming took off 3 bases at V and 0 bases at J, with 12 bases between the two ends. The CDR3 has 16 residues. DNA of the CDR3: TGTGCCAGCAGTGAGGATCGGGGGAACTCTGGAAACACCATATATTTT. It specifies CASSEDRGNSGNTIYF.

The DNA for the CDR3 is TGCGCCAGCAGCAACCCGGGACAGGGAACCTACAATGAGCAGTTCTTC. As protein: CASSNPGQGTYNEQFF. This chain connects TRBV10-1 to TRBJ2-1, with 9 positions matching TRBD1. The CDR3 runs to 16 residues. V dropped 6 bases and J dropped 2; count of bases not matched to a gene: 8. Germline CDR1 is WNHNN and CDR2 is SYGVQD (reference sequence).

The chain carries TRBV28 and TRBJ2-7, with 12 bases identical to TRBD2. V was pared by 5 bases and J by 3 bases, with 8 bases of the junction left unmatched. Germline values: CDR1 MDHEN, CDR2 SYDVKM. The CDR3 runs to 16 residues. Written as DNA, the CDR3 is TGTGCCAGCAGTCCCCCGGGACTAGCGGGCTTCTACGAGCAGTACTTC. Its translation: CASSPPGLAGFYEQYF.

Note on this clone: At the DNA level, this CDR3 is encoded by other sequences in the same sample as well. The chain has TRBV9 and TRBJ1-6; possibly TRBD1 for D (6 bases). Trimming took off 0 bases at V and 9 bases at J, with 10 bases between the two ends. CDR1 and CDR2 from the germline V gene are SGDLS and YYNGEE. CDR3 length equals 14 residues. For the CDR3, the DNA is TGTGCCAGCAGCGTAGGGGGGCTGGGTTCACCCCTCCACTTT. The encoded protein is CASSVGGLGSPLHF. The variable domain in full, with the rest retrieved from reference TRBV9 and TRBJ1-6, is DSGVTQTPKHLITATGQRVTLRCSPRSGDLSVYWYQQSLDQGLQFLIQYYNGEERAKGNILERFSAQQFPDLHSELNLSSLELGDSALYFCASSVGGLGSPLHFGNGTRLTVT.

This CDR3 reads CASSEVGRGGYGYTF. The CDR3 DNA reads TGTGCCAGCAGTGAAGTCGGCAGGGGAGGCTATGGCTACACCTTC. The chain joins TRBV2 to TRBJ1-2, with a tentative D call TRBD1 (6 bases). V was clipped by 1 base and J by 4 bases, with 13 bases between them. Germline-derived CDR1 and CDR2 are SNHLY and FYNNEI. The CDR3 loop spans 15 amino acids.

This clone was observed once. The chain recombines TRBV30 with TRBJ1-4, with D perhaps matching TRBD1 (5 bases). V was clipped by 1 base and J by 7 bases, with 16 bases between them. The germline gives CDR1 GTSNPN, CDR2 SVGIG (reference sequence). This CDR3 is 15 amino acids long. The DNA of the CDR3 is TGTGCCTGGAGTGCCCCGGGAGGGGTCAGTGAAAAACTGTTTTTT. Residues: CAWSAPGGVSEKLFF.

Comments on this clone: The sample holds other DNA sequences that translate to the same CDR3. The V and J genes are TRBV2 and TRBJ2-1; the D gene is possibly TRBD2 (6 bases). Between the trimmed V and J ends, which lost 1 base and 1 base, there was a span of 14 bases. The CDR3 sequence is 17 residues long. Germline lookup yields CDR1 SNHLY and CDR2 FYNNEI. CDR3 nucleotides: TGTGCCAGCAGTGAAGGGAAAAGCGGGCCTTCCTACAATGAGCAGTTCTTC. Its protein product is CASSEGKSGPSYNEQFF. The variable domain in full, with the rest retrieved from reference TRBV2 and TRBJ2-1, is EPEVTQTPSHQVTQMGQEVILRCVPISNHLYFYWYRQILGQKVEFLVSFYNNEISEKSEIFDDQFSVERPDGSNFTLKIRSTKLEDSAMYFCASSEGKSGPSYNEQFFGPGTRLTVL.